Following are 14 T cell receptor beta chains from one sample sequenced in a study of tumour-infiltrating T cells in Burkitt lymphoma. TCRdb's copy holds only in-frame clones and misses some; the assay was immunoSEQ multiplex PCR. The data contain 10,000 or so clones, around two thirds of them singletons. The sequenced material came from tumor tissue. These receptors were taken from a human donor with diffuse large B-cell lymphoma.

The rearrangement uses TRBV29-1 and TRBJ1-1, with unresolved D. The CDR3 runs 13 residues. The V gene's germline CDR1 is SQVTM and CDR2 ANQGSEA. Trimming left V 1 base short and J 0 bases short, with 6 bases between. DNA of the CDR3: TGCAGCGTTGAAGTATCGATGAACACTGAAGCTTTCTTT. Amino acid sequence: CSVEVSMNTEAFF. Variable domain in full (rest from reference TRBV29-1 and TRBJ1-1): SAVISQKPSRDICQRGTSLTIQCQVDSQVTMMFWYRQQPGQSLTLIATANQGSEATYESGFVIDKFPISRPNLTFSTLTVSNMSPEDSSIYLCSVEVSMNTEAFFGQGTRLTVV.

Here the CDR3 DNA reads TGTGCCAGCCTGGACGGGTACGAGCAGTACTTC. Residues: CASLDGYEQYF. The chain combines TRBV6-1 with TRBJ2-7; D not certain. Trimming removed 8 bases at V and 4 bases at J, with 9 bases between. This CDR3 is 11 amino acids long. The V gene's germline CDR1 is MNHNS and CDR2 SASEGT.

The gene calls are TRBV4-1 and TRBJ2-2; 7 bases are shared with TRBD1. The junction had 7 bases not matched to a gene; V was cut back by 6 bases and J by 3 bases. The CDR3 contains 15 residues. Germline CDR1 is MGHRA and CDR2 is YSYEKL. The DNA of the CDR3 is TGCGCCAGCAGGGAACAGGGGTTCGACACCGGGGAGCTGTTTTTT. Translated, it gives CASREQGFDTGELFF.

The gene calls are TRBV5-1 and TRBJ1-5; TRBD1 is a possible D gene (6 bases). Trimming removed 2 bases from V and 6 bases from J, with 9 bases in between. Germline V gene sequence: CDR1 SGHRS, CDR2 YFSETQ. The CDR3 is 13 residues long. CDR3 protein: CASSFGGGQPQHF. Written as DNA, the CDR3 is TGCGCCAGCAGCTTTGGGGGCGGTCAGCCCCAGCATTTT.

DNA of the CDR3: TGTGCCTGGAGTGACGCCGGCTATGGCTACACCTTC. Its translation: CAWSDAGYGYTF. This chain connects TRBV30 to TRBJ1-2; D gene ambiguous. The germline gives CDR1 GTSNPN, CDR2 SVGIG (reference sequence). Trimming shortened V by 1 base and J by 4 bases, and 7 bases separated the two germline ends. CDR3 length equals 12 residues.

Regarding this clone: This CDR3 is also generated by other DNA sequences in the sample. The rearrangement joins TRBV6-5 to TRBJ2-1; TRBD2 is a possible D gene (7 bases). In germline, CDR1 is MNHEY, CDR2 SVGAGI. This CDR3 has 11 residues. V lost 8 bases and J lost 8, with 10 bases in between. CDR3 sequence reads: CASGGGYEQFF. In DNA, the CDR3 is TGTGCCAGCGGGGGGGGCTATGAGCAGTTCTTC.

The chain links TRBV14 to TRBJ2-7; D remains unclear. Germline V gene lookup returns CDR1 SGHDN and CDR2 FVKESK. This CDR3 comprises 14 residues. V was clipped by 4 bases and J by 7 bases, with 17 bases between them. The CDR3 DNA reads TGTGCCAGCAGCCTGAACACCGATTCTTGGGAGCAGTACTTC. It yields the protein CASSLNTDSWEQYF.

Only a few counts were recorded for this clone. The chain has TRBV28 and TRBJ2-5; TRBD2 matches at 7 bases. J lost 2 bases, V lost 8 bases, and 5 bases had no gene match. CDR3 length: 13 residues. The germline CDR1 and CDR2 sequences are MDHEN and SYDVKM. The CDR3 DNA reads TGTGCCAGCGCCTGGGGGGGACAAGAGACCCAGTACTTC. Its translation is CASAWGGQETQYF.

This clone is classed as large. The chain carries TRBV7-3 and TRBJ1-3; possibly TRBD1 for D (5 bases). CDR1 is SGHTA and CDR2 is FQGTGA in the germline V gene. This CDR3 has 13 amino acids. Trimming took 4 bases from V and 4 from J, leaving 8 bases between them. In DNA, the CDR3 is TGTGCCAGCAGCTGGGACGTCGGAAACACCATATATTTT. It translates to CASSWDVGNTIYF.

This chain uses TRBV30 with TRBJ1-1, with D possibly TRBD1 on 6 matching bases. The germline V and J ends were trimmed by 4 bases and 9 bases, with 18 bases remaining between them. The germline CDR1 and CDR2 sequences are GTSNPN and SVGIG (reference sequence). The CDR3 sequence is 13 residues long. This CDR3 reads CAWNIGWGGQAFF. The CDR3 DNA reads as TGTGCCTGGAACATCGGATGGGGGGGCCAAGCTTTCTTT. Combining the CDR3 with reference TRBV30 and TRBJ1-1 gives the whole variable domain SQTIHQWPATLVQPVGSPLSLECTVEGTSNPNLYWYRQAAGRGLQLLFYSVGIGQISSEVPQNLSASRPQDRQFILSSKKLLLSDSGFYLCAWNIGWGGQAFFGQGTRLTVV.

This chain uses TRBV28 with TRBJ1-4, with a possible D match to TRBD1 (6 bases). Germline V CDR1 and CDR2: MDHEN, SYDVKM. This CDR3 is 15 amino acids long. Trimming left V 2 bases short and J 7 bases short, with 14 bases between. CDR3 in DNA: TGTGCCAGCAGTTTAGGGGGGCAAGGGGGTGAAAAACTGTTTTTT. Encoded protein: CASSLGGQGGEKLFF.

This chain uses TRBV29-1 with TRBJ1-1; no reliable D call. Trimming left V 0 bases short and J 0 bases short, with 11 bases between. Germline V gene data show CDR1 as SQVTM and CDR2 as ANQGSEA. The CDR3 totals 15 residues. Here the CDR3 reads CSVEDWRGLNTEAFF. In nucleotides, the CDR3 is TGCAGCGTTGAAGATTGGAGAGGGCTGAACACTGAAGCTTTCTTT.

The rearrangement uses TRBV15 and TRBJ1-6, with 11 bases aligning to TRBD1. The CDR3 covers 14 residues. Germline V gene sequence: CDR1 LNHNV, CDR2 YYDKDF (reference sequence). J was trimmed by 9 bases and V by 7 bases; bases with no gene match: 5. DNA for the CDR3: TGTGCCACCAAGGAGGGGACAGGGGGTTCACCCCTCCACTTT. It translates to CATKEGTGGSPLHF. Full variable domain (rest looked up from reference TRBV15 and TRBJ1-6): DAMVIQNPRYQVTQFGKPVTLSCSQTLNHNVMYWYQQKSSQAPKLLFHYYDKDFNNEADTPDNFQSRRPNTSFCFLDIRSPGLGDTAMYLCATKEGTGGSPLHFGNGTRLTVT.

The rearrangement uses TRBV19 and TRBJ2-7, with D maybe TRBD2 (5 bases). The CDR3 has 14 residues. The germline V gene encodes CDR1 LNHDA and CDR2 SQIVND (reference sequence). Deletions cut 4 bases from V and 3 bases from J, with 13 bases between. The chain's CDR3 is CASSTKLAGYEQYF. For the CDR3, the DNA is TGTGCCAGTAGTACTAAATTGGCGGGCTACGAGCAGTACTTC.